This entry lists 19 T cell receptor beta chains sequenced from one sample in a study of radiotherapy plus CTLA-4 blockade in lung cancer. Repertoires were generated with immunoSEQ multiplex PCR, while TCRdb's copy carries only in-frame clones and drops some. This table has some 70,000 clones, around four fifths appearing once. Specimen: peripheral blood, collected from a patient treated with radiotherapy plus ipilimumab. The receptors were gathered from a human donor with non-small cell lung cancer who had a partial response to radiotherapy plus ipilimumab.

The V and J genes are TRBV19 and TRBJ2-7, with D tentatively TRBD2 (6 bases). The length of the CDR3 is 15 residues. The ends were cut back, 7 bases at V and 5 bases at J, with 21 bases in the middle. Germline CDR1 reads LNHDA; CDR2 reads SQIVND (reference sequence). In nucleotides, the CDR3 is TGTGCCAGTACCGCTACGGGACTGTGGGATGACGAGCAGTACTTC. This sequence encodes CASTATGLWDDEQYF. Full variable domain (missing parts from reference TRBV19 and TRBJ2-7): DGGITQSPKYLFRKEGQNVTLSCEQNLNHDAMYWYRQDPGQGLRLIYYSQIVNDFQKGDIAEGYSVSREKKESFPLTVTSAQKNPTAFYLCASTATGLWDDEQYFGPGTRLTVT.

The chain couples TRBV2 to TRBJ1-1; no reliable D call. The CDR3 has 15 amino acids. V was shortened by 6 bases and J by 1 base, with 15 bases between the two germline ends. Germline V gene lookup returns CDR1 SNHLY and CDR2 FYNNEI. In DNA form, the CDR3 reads TGTGCCAGCAGCGACGCTGTATCGGGGAACACTGAAGCTTTCTTT. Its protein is CASSDAVSGNTEAFF.

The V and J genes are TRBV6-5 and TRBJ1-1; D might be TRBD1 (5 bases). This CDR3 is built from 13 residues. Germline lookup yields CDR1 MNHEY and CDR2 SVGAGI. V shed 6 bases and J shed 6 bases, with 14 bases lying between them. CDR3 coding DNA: TGTGCCAGCAGCTCTAGAGGACAATCTGAAGCTTTCTTT. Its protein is CASSSRGQSEAFF.

The DNA for the CDR3 is TGCGCCAGCAGCCTGAGACAGGGGAAGAGGGCCGGGGAGCTGTTTTTT. It is translated as CASSLRQGKRAGELFF. The chain is built from TRBV5-1 and TRBJ2-2, with TRBD1 matching 8 bases. V lost 4 bases and J lost 6; bases outside the gene matches: 11. The CDR3 loop spans 16 amino acids. Germline V gene data show CDR1 as SGHRS and CDR2 as YFSETQ.

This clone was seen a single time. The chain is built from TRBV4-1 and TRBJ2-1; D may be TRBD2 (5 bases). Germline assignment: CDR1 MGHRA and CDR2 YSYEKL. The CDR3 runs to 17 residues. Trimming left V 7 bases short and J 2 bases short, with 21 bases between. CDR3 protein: CASNSIPSGSPYNEQFF. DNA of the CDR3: TGCGCCAGCAACTCCATTCCAAGCGGCTCCCCCTACAATGAGCAGTTCTTC.

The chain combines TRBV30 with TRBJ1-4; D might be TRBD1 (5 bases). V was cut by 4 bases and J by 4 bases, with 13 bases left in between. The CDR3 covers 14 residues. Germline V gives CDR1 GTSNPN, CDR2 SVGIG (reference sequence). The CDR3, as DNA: TGTGCCTGGACCCTTCAGGGCCTTAATGAAAAACTGTTTTTT. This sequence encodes CAWTLQGLNEKLFF.

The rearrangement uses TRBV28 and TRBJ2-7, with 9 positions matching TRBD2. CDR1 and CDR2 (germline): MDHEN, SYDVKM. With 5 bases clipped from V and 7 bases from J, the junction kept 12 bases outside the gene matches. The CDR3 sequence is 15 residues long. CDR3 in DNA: TGTGCCAGCAGTCTTAGCGGGAGAAACTCCCGGGAGCAGTACTTC. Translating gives CASSLSGRNSREQYF.

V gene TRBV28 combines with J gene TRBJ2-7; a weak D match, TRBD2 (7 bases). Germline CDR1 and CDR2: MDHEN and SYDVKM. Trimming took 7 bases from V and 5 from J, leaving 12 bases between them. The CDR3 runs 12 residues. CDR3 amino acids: CASTAGGHEQYF. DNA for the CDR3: TGTGCCAGCACCGCCGGGGGGCACGAGCAGTACTTC.

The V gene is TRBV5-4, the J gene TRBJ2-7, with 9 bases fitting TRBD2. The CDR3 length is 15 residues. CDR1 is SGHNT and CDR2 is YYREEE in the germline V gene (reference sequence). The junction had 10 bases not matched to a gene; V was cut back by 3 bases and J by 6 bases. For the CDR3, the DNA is TGTGCCAGCAGCTCGGCGACTAGCGGTCCCCTCGAGCAGTACTTC. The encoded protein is CASSSATSGPLEQYF.

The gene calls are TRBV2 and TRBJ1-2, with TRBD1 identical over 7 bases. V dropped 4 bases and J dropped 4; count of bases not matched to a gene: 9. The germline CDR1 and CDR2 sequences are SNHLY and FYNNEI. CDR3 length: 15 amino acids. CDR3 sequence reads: CASSVGSGGGYGYTF. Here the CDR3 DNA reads TGTGCCAGCAGTGTAGGTTCAGGGGGTGGCTATGGCTACACCTTC.

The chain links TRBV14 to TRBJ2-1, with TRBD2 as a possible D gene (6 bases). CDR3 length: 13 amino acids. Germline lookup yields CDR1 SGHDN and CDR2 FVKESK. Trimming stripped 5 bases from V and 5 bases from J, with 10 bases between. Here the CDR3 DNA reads TGTGCCAGCAGCTTCGGGACTCACAATGAGCAGTTCTTC. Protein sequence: CASSFGTHNEQFF. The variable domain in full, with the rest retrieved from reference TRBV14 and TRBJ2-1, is EAGVTQFPSHSVIEKGQTVTLRCDPISGHDNLYWYRRVMGKEIKFLLHFVKESKQDESGMPNNRFLAERTGGTYSTLKVQPAELEDSGVYFCASSFGTHNEQFFGPGTRLTVL.

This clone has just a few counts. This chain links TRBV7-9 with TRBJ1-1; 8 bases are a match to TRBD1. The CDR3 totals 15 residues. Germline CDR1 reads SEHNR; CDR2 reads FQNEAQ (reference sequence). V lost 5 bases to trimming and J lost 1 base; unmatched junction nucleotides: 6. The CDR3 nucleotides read TGTGCCAGCAGCGAGATGGACAGGGCGAACACTGAAGCTTTCTTT. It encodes CASSEMDRANTEAFF.

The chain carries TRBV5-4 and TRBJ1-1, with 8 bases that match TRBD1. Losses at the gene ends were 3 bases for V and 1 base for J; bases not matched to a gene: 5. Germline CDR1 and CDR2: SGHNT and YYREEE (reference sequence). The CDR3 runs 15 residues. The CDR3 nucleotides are TGTGCCAGCAGCTCTCCCGGGACAGGGAACACTGAAGCTTTCTTT. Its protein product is CASSSPGTGNTEAFF.

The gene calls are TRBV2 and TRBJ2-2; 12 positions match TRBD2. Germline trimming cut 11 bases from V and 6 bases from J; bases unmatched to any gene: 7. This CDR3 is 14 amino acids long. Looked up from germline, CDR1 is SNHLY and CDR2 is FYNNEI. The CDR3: CAGKTSGSAGELFF. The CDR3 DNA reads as TGTGCCGGGAAGACTAGCGGGAGTGCCGGGGAGCTGTTTTTT.

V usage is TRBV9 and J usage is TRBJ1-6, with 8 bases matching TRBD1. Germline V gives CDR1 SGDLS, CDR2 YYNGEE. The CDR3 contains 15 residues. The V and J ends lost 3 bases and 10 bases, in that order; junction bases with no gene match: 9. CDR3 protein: CASSARGQAGSPLHF. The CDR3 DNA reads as TGTGCCAGCAGCGCCAGGGGACAGGCCGGGTCACCCCTCCACTTT. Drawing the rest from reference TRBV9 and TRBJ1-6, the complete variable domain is DSGVTQTPKHLITATGQRVTLRCSPRSGDLSVYWYQQSLDQGLQFLIQYYNGEERAKGNILERFSAQQFPDLHSELNLSSLELGDSALYFCASSARGQAGSPLHFGNGTRLTVT.

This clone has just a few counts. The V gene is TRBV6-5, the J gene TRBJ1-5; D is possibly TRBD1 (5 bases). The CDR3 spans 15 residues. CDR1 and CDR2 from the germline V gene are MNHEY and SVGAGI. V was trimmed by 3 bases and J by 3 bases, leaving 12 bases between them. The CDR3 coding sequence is TGTGCCAGCAGTTATTATCCAGGGATCAATCAGCCCCAGCATTTT. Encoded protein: CASSYYPGINQPQHF.

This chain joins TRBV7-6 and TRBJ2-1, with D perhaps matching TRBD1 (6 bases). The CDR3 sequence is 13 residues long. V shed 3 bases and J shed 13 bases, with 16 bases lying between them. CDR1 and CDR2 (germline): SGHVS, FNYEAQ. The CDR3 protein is CASSLGAGDPQFF. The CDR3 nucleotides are TGTGCCAGCAGCTTGGGGGCTGGGGACCCTCAGTTCTTC.

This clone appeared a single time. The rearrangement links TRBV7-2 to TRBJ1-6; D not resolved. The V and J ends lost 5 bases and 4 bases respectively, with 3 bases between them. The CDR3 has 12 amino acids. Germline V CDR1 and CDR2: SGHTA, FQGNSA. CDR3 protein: CASSPYNSPLHF. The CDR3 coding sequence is TGTGCCAGCAGCCCTTATAATTCACCCCTCCACTTT.

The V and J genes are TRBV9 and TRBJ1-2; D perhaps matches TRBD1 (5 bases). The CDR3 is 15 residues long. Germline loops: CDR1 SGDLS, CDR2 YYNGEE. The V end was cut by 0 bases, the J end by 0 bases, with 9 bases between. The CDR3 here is CASSVEAGTNYGYTF. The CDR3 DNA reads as TGTGCCAGCAGCGTAGAAGCAGGGACTAACTATGGCTACACCTTC.